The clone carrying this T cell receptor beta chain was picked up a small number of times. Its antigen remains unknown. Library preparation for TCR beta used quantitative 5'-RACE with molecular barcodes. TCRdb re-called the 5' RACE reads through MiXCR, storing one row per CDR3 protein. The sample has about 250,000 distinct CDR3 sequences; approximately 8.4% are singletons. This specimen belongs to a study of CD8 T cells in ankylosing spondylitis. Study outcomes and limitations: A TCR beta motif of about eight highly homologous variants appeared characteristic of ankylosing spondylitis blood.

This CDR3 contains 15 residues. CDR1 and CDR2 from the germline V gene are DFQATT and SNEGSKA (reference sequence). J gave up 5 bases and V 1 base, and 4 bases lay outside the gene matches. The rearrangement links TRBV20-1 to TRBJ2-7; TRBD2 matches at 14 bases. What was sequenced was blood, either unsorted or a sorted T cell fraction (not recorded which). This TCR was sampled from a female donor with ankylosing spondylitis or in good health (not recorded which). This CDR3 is CSARVGTSGSHEQYF. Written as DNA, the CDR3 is TGCAGTGCTAGAGTAGGGACTAGCGGGAGCCACGAGCAGTACTTC.